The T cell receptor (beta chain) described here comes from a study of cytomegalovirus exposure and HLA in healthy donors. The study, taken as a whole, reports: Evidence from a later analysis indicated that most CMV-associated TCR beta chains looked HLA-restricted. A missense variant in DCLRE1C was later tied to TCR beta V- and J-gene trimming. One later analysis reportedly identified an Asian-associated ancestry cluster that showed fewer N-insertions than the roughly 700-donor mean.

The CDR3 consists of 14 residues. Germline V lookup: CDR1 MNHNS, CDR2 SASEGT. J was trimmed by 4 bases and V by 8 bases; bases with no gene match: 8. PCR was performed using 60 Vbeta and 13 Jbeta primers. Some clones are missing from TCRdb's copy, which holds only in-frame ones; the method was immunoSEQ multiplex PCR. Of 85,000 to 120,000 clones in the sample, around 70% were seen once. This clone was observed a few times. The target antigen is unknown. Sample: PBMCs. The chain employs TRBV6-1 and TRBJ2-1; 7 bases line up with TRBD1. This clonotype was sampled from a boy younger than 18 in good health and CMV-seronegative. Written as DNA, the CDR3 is TGTGCCAGCGTCCAGCAGGGGGTATACAATGAGCAGTTCTTC. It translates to CASVQQGVYNEQFF.